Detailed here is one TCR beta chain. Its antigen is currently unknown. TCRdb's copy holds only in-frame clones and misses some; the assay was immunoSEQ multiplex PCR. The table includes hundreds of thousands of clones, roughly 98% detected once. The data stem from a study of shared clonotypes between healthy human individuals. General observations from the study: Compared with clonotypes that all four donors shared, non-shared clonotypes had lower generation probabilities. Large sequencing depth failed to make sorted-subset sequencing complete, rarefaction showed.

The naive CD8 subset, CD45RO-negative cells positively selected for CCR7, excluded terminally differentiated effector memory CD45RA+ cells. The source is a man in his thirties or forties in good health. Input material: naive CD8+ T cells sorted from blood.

The CDR3 sequence is CASSLPFDIAGKGEQFF. The CDR3 bases are TGTGCCAGCAGTCTCCCCTTCGATATCGCGGGGAAGGGTGAGCAGTTCTTC. The chain uses TRBV28 and TRBJ2-1; possibly TRBD2 for D (6 bases). Trimming pared 5 bases from V and 9 bases from J, leaving 26 bases between. The CDR3 covers 17 residues. Germline V lookup: CDR1 MDHEN, CDR2 SYDVKM.